The entry that follows covers one TCR beta chain sequence. This entry belongs to a study of control samples from healthy donors and cancer patients. TCRdb's copy holds only in-frame clones and misses some; the assay was immunoSEQ multiplex PCR. The sample holds 65,000 to 90,000 clones, approximately 87% seen once. Trimming cost V 8 bases and J 0 bases, with 8 bases left between them. Per germline, CDR1 SGHTA and CDR2 FQGNSA. The CDR3 covers 13 residues. V gene TRBV7-2 combines with J gene TRBJ2-1; D is unresolved. What was sequenced was blood. The receptor's source is a man aged 50-59 years in good health. CDR3 sequence: CASRVSSYNEQFF. The CDR3 DNA follows: TGTGCCAGCCGGGTGAGCTCCTACAATGAGCAGTTCTTC. Looking up the rest from reference TRBV7-2 and TRBJ2-1 gives the full variable domain: GAGVSQSPSNKVTEKGKDVELRCDPISGHTALYWYRQSLGQGLEFLIYFQGNSAPDKSGLPSDRFSAERTGGSVSTLTIQRTQQEDSAVYLCASRVSSYNEQFFGPGTRLTVL.